The 9 T cell receptor beta chains reported below all come from one sample, sequenced in a study of T cell responses to AZD1222 COVID-19 vaccine (dated by TCRdb to 2020 to 2023). Libraries were constructed by the immunoSEQ multiplex PCR assay. What TCRdb holds here is the immuneACCESS table cut down to in-frame rearrangements. Part of the clones is not present; checked against another copy, under half of the missing clones reflect an unresolved V gene, and the others are unexplained. The sample profile shows under 130,000 clones; 88% of them were found once. Of the sample, about 9.3% is held by the ten largest clones. What the time point label conveys for this sample: baseline before first vaccination. The sample in question was peripheral blood, obtained on day 0 of AZD1222 vaccination. The receptors originated from an adult in good health.

This rearrangement joins TRBV4-1 to TRBJ2-1; 10 nucleotides line up with TRBD2. The V gene end was trimmed by 2 bases and the J gene end by 2 bases; junction bases not matched to a gene: 3. CDR3 length equals 16 residues. Per germline, CDR1 MGHRA and CDR2 YSYEKL. The CDR3 protein is CASSQLAGVAYNEQFF. The CDR3 DNA follows: TGCGCCAGCAGCCAACTAGCGGGAGTAGCCTACAATGAGCAGTTCTTC.

The chain joins TRBV28 to TRBJ1-2, with a weak D call TRBD1 (5 bases). Germline loops: CDR1 MDHEN, CDR2 SYDVKM. With 6 bases removed from V and 7 bases from J, the gap between germline ends came to 18 bases. The CDR3 spans 14 residues. This CDR3 is CASRPGGGWRGYTF. The CDR3 DNA sequence: TGTGCCAGCAGACCCGGCGGGGGGTGGCGTGGCTACACCTTC.

V and J are TRBV28 and TRBJ2-3; 14 nucleotides line up with TRBD2. Germline-derived CDR1 and CDR2 are MDHEN and SYDVKM. V shed 6 bases and J 4 bases; nucleotides not matched to a gene: 6. This CDR3 contains 16 residues. This CDR3 reads CASSQTSGRDPDTQYF. CDR3 coding DNA: TGTGCCAGCAGCCAGACTAGCGGGAGGGACCCAGATACGCAGTATTTT.

The chain links TRBV7-8 to TRBJ1-5; no clear D. CDR3 length: 12 residues. The germline gives CDR1 SGHVS, CDR2 FQNEAQ. V lost 8 bases, J lost 3 bases, and 8 bases lay in between. The CDR3, as DNA: TGTGCCAGCTCCGGGAACAATCAGCCCCAGCATTTT. It is translated as CASSGNNQPQHF. The variable domain in full, with the rest retrieved from reference TRBV7-8 and TRBJ1-5, is GAGVSQSPRYKVAKRGQDVALRCDPISGHVSLFWYQQALGQGPEFLTYFQNEAQLDKSGLPSDRFFAERPEGSVSTLKIQRTQQEDSAVYLCASSGNNQPQHFGDGTRLSIL.

The chain couples TRBV2 to TRBJ2-7; D is unresolved. Germline V gene data show CDR1 as SNHLY and CDR2 as FYNNEI. V was clipped by 8 bases and J by 1 base, with 6 bases between them. This CDR3 contains 11 residues. CDR3 nucleotide sequence: TGTGCCAGCTCTCAATCCTACGAGCAGTACTTC. This encodes CASSQSYEQYF.

This chain joins TRBV5-1 and TRBJ2-1, with a weak D call TRBD2 (6 bases). CDR1 SGHRS and CDR2 YFSETQ come from the germline V gene. V was pared by 0 bases and J by 5 bases, with 12 bases between. This CDR3 region has 15 residues. CDR3 sequence reads: CASSLAGRVDNEQFF. CDR3 nucleotides: TGCGCCAGCAGCTTGGCCGGGAGAGTGGACAATGAGCAGTTCTTC.

CDR3 in DNA: TGTGCCAGCTCACCATGGACCACGCAAGAGACCCAGTACTTC. Its translation is CASSPWTTQETQYF. The chain joins TRBV18 to TRBJ2-5; D not certain. CDR1 is KGHSH, CDR2 LQKENI, per germline. The ends were cut back, 2 bases at V and 2 bases at J, with 9 bases in the middle. This CDR3 is 14 amino acids long. The complete variable domain, with remaining parts taken from reference TRBV18 and TRBJ2-5, reads NAGVMQNPRHLVRRRGQEARLRCSPMKGHSHVYWYRQLPEEGLKFMVYLQKENIIDESGMPKERFSAEFPKEGPSILRIQQVVRGDSAAYFCASSPWTTQETQYFGPGTRLLVL.

The V call is TRBV29-1, the J call TRBJ1-5; D is perhaps TRBD1 (5 bases). The ends were cut back, 1 base at V and 6 bases at J, with 10 bases in the middle. Germline loops: CDR1 SQVTM, CDR2 ANQGSEA. The CDR3 runs to 13 residues. As DNA, the CDR3 is TGCAGCGTTGAAGCGGGGCGCGGTCAGCCCCAGCATTTT. This translates into CSVEAGRGQPQHF.

V is TRBV27 and J is TRBJ2-1, with D maybe TRBD1 (6 bases). The CDR3 covers 13 residues. The V end lost 6 bases, the J end lost 12 bases, and 18 bases lay between the germline ends. The germline V gene encodes CDR1 MNHEY and CDR2 SMNVEV (reference sequence). The CDR3 coding sequence is TGTGCCAGCAGGCTTGGGGGCCGGTCGGCGCAGTTCTTC. This translates into CASRLGGRSAQFF.